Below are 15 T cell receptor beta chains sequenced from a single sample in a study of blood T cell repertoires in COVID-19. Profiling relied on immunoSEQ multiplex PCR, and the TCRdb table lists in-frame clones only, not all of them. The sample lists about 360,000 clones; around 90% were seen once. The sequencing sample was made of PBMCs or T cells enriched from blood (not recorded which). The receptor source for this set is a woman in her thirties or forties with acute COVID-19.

CDR3 amino acids: CASSLGGGASYEQYF. In nucleotides, the CDR3 is TGTGCCAGCAGCTTAGGCGGGGGGGCCTCCTACGAGCAGTACTTC. The chain uses TRBV5-6 and TRBJ2-7; 9 positions agree with TRBD2. V trimming: 2 bases; J trimming: 0 bases; junction bases outside the gene matches: 3. The germline CDR1 and CDR2 sequences are SGHDT and YYEEEE. This CDR3 has 15 amino acids.

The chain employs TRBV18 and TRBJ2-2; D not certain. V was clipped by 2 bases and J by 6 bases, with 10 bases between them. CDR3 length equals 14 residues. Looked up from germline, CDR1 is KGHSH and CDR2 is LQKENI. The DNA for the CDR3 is TGTGCCAGCTCACCAGCCGGGTCCGCCGGGGAGCTGTTTTTT. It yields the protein CASSPAGSAGELFF.

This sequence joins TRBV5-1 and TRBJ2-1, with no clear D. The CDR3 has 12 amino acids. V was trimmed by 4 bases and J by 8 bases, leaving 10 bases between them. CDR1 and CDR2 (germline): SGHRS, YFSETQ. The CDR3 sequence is CASSRASDEQFF. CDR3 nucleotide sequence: TGCGCCAGCAGCCGAGCCAGCGATGAGCAGTTCTTC.

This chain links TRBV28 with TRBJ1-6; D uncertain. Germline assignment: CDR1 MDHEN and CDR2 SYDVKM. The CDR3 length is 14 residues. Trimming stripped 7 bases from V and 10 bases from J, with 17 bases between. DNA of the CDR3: TGTGCCAGCAAGTTTCTATTGGTTGCCTCACCCCTCCACTTT. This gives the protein CASKFLLVASPLHF.

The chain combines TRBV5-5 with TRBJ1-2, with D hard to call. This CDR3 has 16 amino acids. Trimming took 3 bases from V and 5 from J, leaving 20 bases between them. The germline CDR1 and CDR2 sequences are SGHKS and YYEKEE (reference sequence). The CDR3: CASSWLPRLEMYGYTF. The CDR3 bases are TGTGCCAGCAGCTGGCTCCCCCGGCTGGAGATGTATGGCTACACCTTC. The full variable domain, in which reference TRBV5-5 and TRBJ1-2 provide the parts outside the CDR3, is DAGVTQSPTHLIKTRGQQVTLRCSPISGHKSVSWYQQVLGQGPQFIFQYYEKEERGRGNFPDRFSARQFPNYSSELNVNALLLGDSALYLCASSWLPRLEMYGYTFGSGTRLTVV.

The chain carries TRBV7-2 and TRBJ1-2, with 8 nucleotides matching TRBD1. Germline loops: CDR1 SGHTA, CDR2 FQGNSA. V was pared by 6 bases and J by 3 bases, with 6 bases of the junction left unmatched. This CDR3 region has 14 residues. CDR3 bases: TGTGCCAGCAGTGCGAACAGGGGGGACTATGGCTACACCTTC. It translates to CASSANRGDYGYTF.

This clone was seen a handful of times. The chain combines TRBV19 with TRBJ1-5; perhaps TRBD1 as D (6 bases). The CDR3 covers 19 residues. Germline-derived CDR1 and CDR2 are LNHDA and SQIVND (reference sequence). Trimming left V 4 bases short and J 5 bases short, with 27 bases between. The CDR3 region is CASSKPSRGIGQSYQPQHF. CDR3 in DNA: TGTGCCAGTAGTAAGCCTAGCCGGGGAATCGGACAGTCCTATCAGCCCCAGCATTTT.

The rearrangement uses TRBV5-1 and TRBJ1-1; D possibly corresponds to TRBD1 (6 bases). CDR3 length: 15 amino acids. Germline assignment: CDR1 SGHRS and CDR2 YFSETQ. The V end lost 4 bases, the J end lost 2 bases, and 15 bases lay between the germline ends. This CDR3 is CASSQQQGINTEAFF. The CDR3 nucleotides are TGCGCCAGCAGCCAGCAACAGGGTATCAACACTGAAGCTTTCTTT.

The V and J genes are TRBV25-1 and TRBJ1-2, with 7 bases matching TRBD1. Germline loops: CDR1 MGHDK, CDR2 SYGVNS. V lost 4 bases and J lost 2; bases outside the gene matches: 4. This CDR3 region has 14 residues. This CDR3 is CASSGSGGNYGYTF. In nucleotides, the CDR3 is TGTGCCAGCAGTGGATCAGGGGGGAACTATGGCTACACCTTC.

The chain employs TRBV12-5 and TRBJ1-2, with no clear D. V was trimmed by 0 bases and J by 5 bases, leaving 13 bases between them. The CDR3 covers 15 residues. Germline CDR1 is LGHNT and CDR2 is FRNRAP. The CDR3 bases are TGTGCTAGTGGTTTGGTACTCGGGATTCTGTATGGCTACACCTTC. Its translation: CASGLVLGILYGYTF.

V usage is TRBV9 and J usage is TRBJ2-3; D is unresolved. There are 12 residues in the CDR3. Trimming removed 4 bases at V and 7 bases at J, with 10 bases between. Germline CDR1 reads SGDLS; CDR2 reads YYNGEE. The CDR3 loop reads CASSPFQYTQYF. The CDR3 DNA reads TGTGCCAGCAGCCCGTTTCAGTATACGCAGTATTTT.

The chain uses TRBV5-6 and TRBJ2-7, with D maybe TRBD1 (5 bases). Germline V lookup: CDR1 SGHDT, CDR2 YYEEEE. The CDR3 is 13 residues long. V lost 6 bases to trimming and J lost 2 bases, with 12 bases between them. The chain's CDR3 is CASKITGTYEQYF. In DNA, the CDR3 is TGTGCCAGCAAAATTACAGGAACCTACGAGCAGTACTTC.

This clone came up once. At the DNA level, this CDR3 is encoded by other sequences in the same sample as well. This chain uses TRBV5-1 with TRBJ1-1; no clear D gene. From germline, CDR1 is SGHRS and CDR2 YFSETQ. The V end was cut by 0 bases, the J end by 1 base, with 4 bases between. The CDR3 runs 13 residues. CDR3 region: CASSLEQNTEAFF. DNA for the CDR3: TGCGCCAGCAGCTTGGAACAGAACACTGAAGCTTTCTTT.

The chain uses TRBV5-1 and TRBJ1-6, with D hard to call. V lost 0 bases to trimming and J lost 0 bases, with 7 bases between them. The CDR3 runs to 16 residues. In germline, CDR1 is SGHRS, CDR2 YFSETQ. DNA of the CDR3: TGCGCCAGCAGCTTGGCCCGGGACTCCTATAATTCACCCCTCCACTTT. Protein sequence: CASSLARDSYNSPLHF.

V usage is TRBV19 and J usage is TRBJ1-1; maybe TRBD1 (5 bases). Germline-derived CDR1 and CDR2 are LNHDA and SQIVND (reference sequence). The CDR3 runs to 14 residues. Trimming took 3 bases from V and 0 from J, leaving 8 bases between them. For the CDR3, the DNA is TGTGCCAGTAGTATGGGACTCCTGAACACTGAAGCTTTCTTT. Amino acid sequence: CASSMGLLNTEAFF.